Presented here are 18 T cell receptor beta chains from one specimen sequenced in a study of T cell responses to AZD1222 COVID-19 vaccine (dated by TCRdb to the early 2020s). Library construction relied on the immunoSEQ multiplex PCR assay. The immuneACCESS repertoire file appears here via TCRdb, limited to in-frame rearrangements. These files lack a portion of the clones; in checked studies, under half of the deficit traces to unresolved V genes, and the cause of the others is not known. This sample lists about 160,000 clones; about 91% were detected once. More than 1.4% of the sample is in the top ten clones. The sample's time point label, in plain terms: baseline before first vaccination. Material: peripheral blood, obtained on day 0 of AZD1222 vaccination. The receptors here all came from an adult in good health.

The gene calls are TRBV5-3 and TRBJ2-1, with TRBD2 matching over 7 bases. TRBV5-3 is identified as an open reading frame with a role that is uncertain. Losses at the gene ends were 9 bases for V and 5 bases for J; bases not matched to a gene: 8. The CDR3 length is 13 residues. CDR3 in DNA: TGTGCCAAGGGGCGGGAGCCGAACAATGAGCAGTTCTTC. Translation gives CAKGREPNNEQFF.

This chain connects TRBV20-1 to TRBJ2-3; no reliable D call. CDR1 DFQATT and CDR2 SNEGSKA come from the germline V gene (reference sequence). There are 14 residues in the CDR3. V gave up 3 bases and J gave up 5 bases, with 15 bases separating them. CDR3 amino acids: CSASGGRSGDTQYF. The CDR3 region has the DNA TGCAGTGCTAGTGGCGGCCGGTCCGGAGATACGCAGTATTTT.

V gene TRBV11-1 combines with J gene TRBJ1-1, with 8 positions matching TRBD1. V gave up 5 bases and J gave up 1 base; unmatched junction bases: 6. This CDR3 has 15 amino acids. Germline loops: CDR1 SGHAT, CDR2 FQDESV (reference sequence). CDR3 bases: TGTGCCAGCAGCGGAAGGACAGGGACGAACACTGAAGCTTTCTTT. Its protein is CASSGRTGTNTEAFF. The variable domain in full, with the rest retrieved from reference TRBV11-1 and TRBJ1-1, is EAEVAQSPRYKITEKSQAVAFWCDPISGHATLYWYRQILGQGPELLVQFQDESVVDDSQLPKDRFSAERLKGVDSTLKIQPAELGDSAMYLCASSGRTGTNTEAFFGQGTRLTVV.

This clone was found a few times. CDR3: CASSPEVSSSYNEQFF. The CDR3 region has the DNA TGCGCCAGCAGCCCGGAGGTCTCTAGCTCCTACAATGAGCAGTTCTTC. The chain employs TRBV5-1 and TRBJ2-1; perhaps TRBD2 as D (5 bases). Germline V CDR1 and CDR2: SGHRS, YFSETQ. This CDR3 is 16 amino acids long. Trimming removed 4 bases at V and 0 bases at J, with 14 bases between.

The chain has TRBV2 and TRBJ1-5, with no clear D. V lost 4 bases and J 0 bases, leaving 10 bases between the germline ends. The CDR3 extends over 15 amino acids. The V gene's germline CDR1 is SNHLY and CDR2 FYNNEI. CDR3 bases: TGTGCCAGCAGTGTACCGGACGGTAGCAATCAGCCCCAGCATTTT. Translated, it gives CASSVPDGSNQPQHF.

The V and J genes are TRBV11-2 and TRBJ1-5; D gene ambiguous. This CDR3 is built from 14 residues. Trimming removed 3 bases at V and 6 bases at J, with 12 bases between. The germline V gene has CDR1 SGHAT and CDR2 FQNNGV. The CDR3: CASSFERLGQPQHF. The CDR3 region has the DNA TGTGCCAGCAGCTTTGAGCGCCTAGGTCAGCCCCAGCATTTT.

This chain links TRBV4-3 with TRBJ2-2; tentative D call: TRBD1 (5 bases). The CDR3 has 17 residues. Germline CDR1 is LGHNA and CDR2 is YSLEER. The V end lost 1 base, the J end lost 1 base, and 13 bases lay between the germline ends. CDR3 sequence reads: CASSQGAGKRNTGELFF. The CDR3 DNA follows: TGCGCCAGCAGCCAAGGAGCAGGGAAGCGGAACACCGGGGAGCTGTTTTTT.

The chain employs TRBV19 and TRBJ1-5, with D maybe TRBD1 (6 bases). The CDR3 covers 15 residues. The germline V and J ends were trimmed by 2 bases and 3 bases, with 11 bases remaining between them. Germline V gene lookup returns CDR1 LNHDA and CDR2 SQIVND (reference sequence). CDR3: CASSIQDSSNQPQHF. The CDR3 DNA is TGTGCCAGTAGTATACAGGACAGCTCCAATCAGCCCCAGCATTTT. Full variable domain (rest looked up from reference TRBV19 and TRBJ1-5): DGGITQSPKYLFRKEGQNVTLSCEQNLNHDAMYWYRQDPGQGLRLIYYSQIVNDFQKGDIAEGYSVSREKKESFPLTVTSAQKNPTAFYLCASSIQDSSNQPQHFGDGTRLSIL.

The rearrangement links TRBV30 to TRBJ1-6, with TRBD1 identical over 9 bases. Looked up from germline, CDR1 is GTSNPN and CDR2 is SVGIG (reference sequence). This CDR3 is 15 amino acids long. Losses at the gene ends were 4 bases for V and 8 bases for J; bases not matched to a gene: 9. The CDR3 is CAWTGTGKSYSPLHF. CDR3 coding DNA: TGTGCCTGGACCGGGACAGGGAAAAGCTATTCACCCCTCCACTTT.

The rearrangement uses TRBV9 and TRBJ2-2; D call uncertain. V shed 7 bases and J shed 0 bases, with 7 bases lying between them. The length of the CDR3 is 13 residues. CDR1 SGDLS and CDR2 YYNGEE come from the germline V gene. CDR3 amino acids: CASQQTNTGELFF. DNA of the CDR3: TGTGCCAGCCAACAGACGAACACCGGGGAGCTGTTTTTT.

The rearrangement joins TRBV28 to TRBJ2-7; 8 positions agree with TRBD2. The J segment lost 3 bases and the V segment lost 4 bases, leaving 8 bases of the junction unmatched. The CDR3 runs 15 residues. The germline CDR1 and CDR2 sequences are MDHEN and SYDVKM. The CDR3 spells CASSSGTSSFYEQYF. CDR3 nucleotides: TGTGCCAGCAGTTCGGGGACTAGTAGTTTCTACGAGCAGTACTTC.

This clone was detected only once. CDR3 region: CASSIVPDSNQPQHF. As DNA, the CDR3 is TGTGCCAGTAGTATAGTGCCGGATAGCAATCAGCCCCAGCATTTT. The chain links TRBV19 to TRBJ1-5; no firm D call. Per germline, CDR1 LNHDA and CDR2 SQIVND (reference sequence). V lost 1 base to trimming and J lost 0 bases, with 7 bases between them. CDR3 length: 15 amino acids.

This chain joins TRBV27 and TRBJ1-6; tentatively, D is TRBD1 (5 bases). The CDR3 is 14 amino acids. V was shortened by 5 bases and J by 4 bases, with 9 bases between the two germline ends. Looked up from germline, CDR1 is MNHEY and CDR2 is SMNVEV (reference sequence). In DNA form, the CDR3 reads TGTGCCAGCAGTCCCGGGACTTATAATTCACCCCTCCACTTT. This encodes CASSPGTYNSPLHF.

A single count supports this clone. The CDR3 DNA reads TGTGCCAGCAGCTGGGACGACATGGGACTTAATGAAAAACTGTTTTTT. Its translation: CASSWDDMGLNEKLFF. The chain carries TRBV7-2 and TRBJ1-4, with D perhaps matching TRBD1 (5 bases). This CDR3 spans 16 amino acids. Germline V gives CDR1 SGHTA, CDR2 FQGNSA. V was clipped by 4 bases and J by 4 bases, with 16 bases between them.

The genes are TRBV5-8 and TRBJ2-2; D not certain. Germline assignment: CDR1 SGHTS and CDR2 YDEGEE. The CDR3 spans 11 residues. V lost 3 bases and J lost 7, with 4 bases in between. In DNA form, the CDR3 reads TGTGCCAGCAGCTGGAGCGGGGAGCTGTTTTTT. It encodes CASSWSGELFF.

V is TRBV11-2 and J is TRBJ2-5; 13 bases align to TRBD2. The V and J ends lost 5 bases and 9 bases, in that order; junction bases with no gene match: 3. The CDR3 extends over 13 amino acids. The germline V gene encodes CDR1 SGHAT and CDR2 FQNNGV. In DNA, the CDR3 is TGTGCCAGCAGCCGAGGGACTAGCGGGGCCCAGTACTTC. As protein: CASSRGTSGAQYF.

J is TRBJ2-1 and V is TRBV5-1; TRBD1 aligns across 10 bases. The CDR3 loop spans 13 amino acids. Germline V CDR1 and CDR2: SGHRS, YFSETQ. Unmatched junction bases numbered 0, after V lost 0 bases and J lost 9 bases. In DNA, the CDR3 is TGCGCCAGCAGCTTGGGGACAGGGGGTGAGCAGTTCTTC. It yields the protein CASSLGTGGEQFF.

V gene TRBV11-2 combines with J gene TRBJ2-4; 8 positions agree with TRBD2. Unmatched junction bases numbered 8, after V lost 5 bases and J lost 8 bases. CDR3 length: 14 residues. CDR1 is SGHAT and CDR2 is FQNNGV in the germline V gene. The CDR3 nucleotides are TGTGCCAGCAGCCTACTGCCGGGGGGGTACATTCAGTACTTC. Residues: CASSLLPGGYIQYF.